This TCR beta chain was retrieved from a study of blood T cell repertoires in COVID-19. CDR3 size: 16 residues. The germline gives CDR1 MGHRA, CDR2 YSYEKL. Trimming cost V 4 bases and J 0 bases, with 14 bases left between them. Libraries were prepared by immunoSEQ multiplex PCR; TCRdb keeps only in-frame clonotypes and omits some of them. The profile shows about 320,000 clones, 85% of them singletons. The specimen sequenced was PBMCs or T cells enriched from blood (not recorded which). V usage is TRBV4-1 and J usage is TRBJ2-3; D is unclear. The TCR was taken from a woman aged 25 to 39 who had been exposed to COVID-19. CDR3 nucleotide sequence: TGCGCCAGCAGCCCCGATAGCCCTTTCAGCACAGATACGCAGTATTTT. It translates to CASSPDSPFSTDTQYF.